The clone carrying this TCR beta chain was picked up a small number of times. The antigen remains undetermined. The trim removed 4 bases at V and 7 bases at J, leaving 13 bases unmatched. From germline, CDR1 is MGHRA and CDR2 YSYEKL. CDR3 size: 16 residues. Primers included in the PCR were 60 Vbeta and 13 Jbeta primers. Original analysis: In a later analysis, the count reached some 75 million unique TCR beta chains, with approximately 11 million shared. TCRdb's copy holds only in-frame clones and misses some; the assay was immunoSEQ multiplex PCR. Clone size and the V and J calls come from that table; the DNA yielded D and trimming. The sample comprises about 140,000 clones, around three quarters of which are singletons, and approximately 4.8% rests with the top ten. The data derive from a study of cytomegalovirus exposure and HLA in healthy donors. Overall study results and limits: HLA restriction was apparent for most CMV-associated TCR beta chains in a later analysis. The authors later found HLA-associated TCR beta chains more clonally expanded than equally common others. Through in vitro validation, three CMV-associated chains were shown to be specific for CMV antigens.

Sequenced: PBMCs. This rearrangement joins TRBV4-1 to TRBJ1-2; 9 positions agree with TRBD1. The TCR sequence derives from a man aged 30 to 45 in good health. The CDR3, as DNA: TGCGCCAGCAGCCCCTTTGGGACAGGGAAAAATGGTGGCTACACCTTC. Its translation is CASSPFGTGKNGGYTF.